The 6 T cell receptor beta chains below were found in one sample sequenced in a study of OX40 agonist ivuxolimab in advanced cancers. The library was built by means of the immunoSEQ multiplex PCR assay. Imported from immuneACCESS, the table was reduced by TCRdb to in-frame sequences with V and J called. These copies leave out some clones; in studies compared against another copy, an unresolved V gene accounts for under half, and the cause of the remainder is not known. The sample data list about 83,000 clones, and less than 90% of these were observed just once. The biggest ten clones account for around 0.6% of the sample. This sample comprised CD4+ or CD8+ T cells sorted from blood, obtained in a trial of the OX40 agonist ivuxolimab. Receptors were obtained from an adult with an advanced solid tumor such as melanoma, head and neck, liver or kidney cancer.

The V gene is TRBV4-3, the J gene TRBJ2-7, with 11 bases matching TRBD2. Germline V gene sequence: CDR1 LGHNA, CDR2 YSLEER. This CDR3 comprises 17 residues. The V gene end was trimmed by 3 bases and the J gene end by 4 bases; junction bases not matched to a gene: 11. The CDR3 region has the DNA TGCGCCAGCAGCCATTACGTAGCGGGGGGGCCGGGGTACGAGCAGTACTTC. Amino acids: CASSHYVAGGPGYEQYF.

The chain joins TRBV20-1 to TRBJ2-7; possibly TRBD1 for D (6 bases). The CDR3 covers 11 residues. V gave up 8 bases and J gave up 6 bases, with 14 bases separating them. Germline assignment: CDR1 DFQATT and CDR2 SNEGSKA (reference sequence). CDR3 in DNA: TGCAGTACCCGAAGGGGGTTCGAGCAGTACTTC. Its protein is CSTRRGFEQYF.

The gene calls are TRBV7-2 and TRBJ1-5, with D maybe TRBD1 (5 bases). The CDR3 runs to 16 residues. V shed 4 bases and J shed 6 bases, with 19 bases lying between them. CDR1 is SGHTA and CDR2 is FQGNSA in the germline V gene. The CDR3 DNA reads as TGTGCCAGCAGCTGGGACGGAGGTCCGGTGGGTCAGCCCCAGCATTTT. Amino acids: CASSWDGGPVGQPQHF.

The chain carries TRBV11-2 and TRBJ1-1, with D hard to call. The V end was cut by 0 bases, the J end by 6 bases, with 8 bases between. Germline V gene data show CDR1 as SGHAT and CDR2 as FQNNGV. There are 13 residues in the CDR3. The CDR3 protein is CASSLDPWAEAFF. In DNA, the CDR3 is TGTGCCAGCAGCTTAGATCCCTGGGCTGAAGCTTTCTTT.

On this clone itself: Likely a read error: the CDR3 ends without its conserved phenylalanine or tryptophan. The limits of the CDR3 on the DNA are not certain, so only TCRdb's listed CDR3 is given. V gene TRBV6-5 combines with J gene TRBJ1-2. The CDR3 region is 13 residues in length, termini included. Germline assignment: CDR1 MNHEY and CDR2 SVGAGI. The CDR3 loop is CASSSTTPGPLEI.

The V gene is TRBV7-2, the J gene TRBJ2-1; 16 bases align to TRBD2. Trimming took 6 bases from V and 7 from J; bases not matched to a gene: 15. The CDR3 runs to 19 residues. CDR1 is SGHTA and CDR2 is FQGNSA in the germline V gene. The CDR3 nucleotides are TGTGCCAGCAGTCAACTCCCCGGGACTAGCGGGGGGGCAGGGAATGAGCAGTTCTTC. As protein: CASSQLPGTSGGAGNEQFF.